One T cell receptor beta chain is described in this entry. Original processing notes: Amplification from reference gene primers served as the basis for estimated nucleated cell counts. Repertoires were generated with immunoSEQ multiplex PCR, while TCRdb's copy carries only in-frame clones and drops some. V, J and clone size are those of that table, while D and trimming were read from the DNA. The sample has roughly 140,000 clones; about nine tenths are singletons. These data come from a study of blood T cell repertoires in COVID-19. Study background: Some COVID-19 samples were acute and others convalescent; all came from the United States, Italy and Spain. T cells, B-cell-depleted T cells, or PBMCs supplied cDNA or gDNA.

The V gene end was trimmed by 1 base and the J gene end by 1 base; junction bases not matched to a gene: 6. This CDR3 is 17 amino acids long. CDR1 MNHNS and CDR2 SASEGT come from the germline V gene. The sequenced sample consisted of peripheral blood. The clonotype was recovered from a human donor in a cohort sampled during active COVID-19. The chain uses TRBV6-1 and TRBJ2-1; 8 bases match TRBD2. This CDR3 reads CASSEVRGGRSYNEQFF. CDR3 nucleotide sequence: TGTGCCAGCAGTGAAGTCCGGGGGGGACGTTCCTACAATGAGCAGTTCTTC.